This passage covers 30 T cell receptor beta chains from one sample sequenced in a study of blood T cell repertoires in COVID-19. The method was immunoSEQ multiplex PCR; TCRdb's version includes in-frame clones alone and lacks a portion of them. Of 150,000 or so clones in the sample, around 88% were seen once. The sequenced material came from peripheral blood. The receptors were gathered from a human donor in a cohort sampled during active COVID-19.

V usage is TRBV11-2 and J usage is TRBJ2-7; 7 nucleotides line up with TRBD1. The CDR3 runs 13 residues. Unmatched junction bases numbered 9, after V lost 7 bases and J lost 6 bases. Germline CDR1 reads SGHAT; CDR2 reads FQNNGV. In nucleotides, the CDR3 is TGTGCCAGCATGAAAACAGGGGACCTCGAGCAGTACTTC. Encoded protein: CASMKTGDLEQYF.

This rearrangement joins TRBV6-5 to TRBJ1-2; 8 bases map to TRBD1. Germline lookup yields CDR1 MNHEY and CDR2 SVGAGI. V shed 4 bases and J 8 bases; nucleotides not matched to a gene: 9. This CDR3 is built from 14 residues. The CDR3 sequence is CASSSRTGRMGYTF. The CDR3 DNA follows: TGTGCCAGCAGTTCCCGGACAGGGAGAATGGGCTACACCTTC.

Only a few counts were recorded for this clone. This sample includes further DNA sequences coding for the same CDR3. CDR3 DNA sequence: TGTGCCAGCAGTTCGACGGGGGGCGAAAACACCATATATTTT. This translates into CASSSTGGENTIYF. The chain has TRBV28 and TRBJ1-3; possible D gene TRBD1, 6 bases. CDR1 is MDHEN, CDR2 SYDVKM, per germline. V lost 4 bases to trimming and J lost 6 bases, with 13 bases between them. The CDR3 runs 14 residues.

The chain combines TRBV2 with TRBJ2-2; 10 bases are a match to TRBD1. The CDR3 loop spans 17 amino acids. V lost 3 bases, J lost 8 bases, and 12 bases stayed unmatched. Germline-derived CDR1 and CDR2 are SNHLY and FYNNEI. CDR3 nucleotide sequence: TGTGCCAGCAGTGACCCTCGGGACAGGGGCCCTGTGGGGGAGCTGTTTTTT. Translating gives CASSDPRDRGPVGELFF.

This sequence joins TRBV4-3 and TRBJ1-4; 8 positions match TRBD1. After removal of 4 bases from V and 2 bases from J, the junction contained 3 bases not matched to a gene. CDR3 length equals 15 residues. The germline CDR1 and CDR2 sequences are LGHNA and YSLEER. The CDR3 loop is CASSPGQATNEKLFF. CDR3 coding DNA: TGCGCCAGCAGCCCGGGACAGGCTACTAATGAAAAACTGTTTTTT.

This rearrangement joins TRBV4-3 to TRBJ2-1; no reliable D call. Germline values: CDR1 LGHNA, CDR2 YSLEER. The V end was cut by 0 bases, the J end by 5 bases, with 11 bases between. CDR3 length equals 15 residues. CDR3: CASSQDRYSNNEQFF. The DNA of the CDR3 is TGCGCCAGCAGCCAAGATCGGTACAGTAACAATGAGCAGTTCTTC.

This rearrangement joins TRBV5-1 to TRBJ2-7; tentative D call: TRBD2 (6 bases). Deletions cut 2 bases from V and 3 bases from J, with 18 bases between. There are 16 residues in the CDR3. The V gene's germline CDR1 is SGHRS and CDR2 YFSETQ. The CDR3 loop reads CASSLTLEGRDYEQYF. CDR3 nucleotide sequence: TGCGCCAGCAGCTTAACCCTGGAAGGGCGGGACTACGAGCAGTACTTC.

The chain has TRBV5-8 and TRBJ1-4; tentative D call: TRBD1 (6 bases). Trimming removed 3 bases at V and 8 bases at J, with 14 bases between. CDR3 size: 14 residues. The germline V gene encodes CDR1 SGHTS and CDR2 YDEGEE. The CDR3 region has the DNA TGTGCCAGCAGCTCCAACAGGGTTGAAGAAAAACTGTTTTTT. It yields the protein CASSSNRVEEKLFF.

The chain uses TRBV5-1 and TRBJ2-7; D is possibly TRBD2 (6 bases). Looked up from germline, CDR1 is SGHRS and CDR2 is YFSETQ. V lost 3 bases to trimming and J lost 7 bases, with 20 bases between them. This CDR3 spans 15 amino acids. In DNA, the CDR3 is TGCGCCAGCAGCTCCCGGGGGACCCTGCCGGGGGAGCAGTACTTC. This translates into CASSSRGTLPGEQYF.

The rearrangement uses TRBV7-2 and TRBJ2-2; D might be TRBD1 (5 bases). Germline V gene sequence: CDR1 SGHTA, CDR2 FQGNSA. V was shortened by 3 bases and J by 1 base, with 12 bases between the two germline ends. The CDR3 consists of 16 residues. The CDR3 region is CASSFLTQGNTGELFF. Written as DNA, the CDR3 is TGTGCCAGCAGCTTTTTAACGCAGGGGAACACCGGGGAGCTGTTTTTT.

V usage is TRBV19 and J usage is TRBJ1-2, with TRBD1 matching 7 bases. The germline V gene has CDR1 LNHDA and CDR2 SQIVND (reference sequence). This CDR3 region has 13 residues. Losses at the gene ends were 5 bases for V and 4 bases for J; bases not matched to a gene: 4. CDR3 sequence reads: CASSSGTAYGYTF. CDR3 DNA: TGTGCCAGTAGTTCCGGGACAGCCTATGGCTACACCTTC.

The chain combines TRBV5-6 with TRBJ2-1, with 11 bases lining up with TRBD2. Trimming at V came to 1 base and at J to 8 bases, leaving 8 bases not matched to a gene. The length of the CDR3 is 16 residues. Germline V gives CDR1 SGHDT, CDR2 YYEEEE. The CDR3 protein is CASSLPGLAVSDEQFF. For the CDR3, the DNA is TGTGCCAGCAGCTTGCCGGGACTAGCGGTCTCCGATGAGCAGTTCTTC. The variable domain in full, completed from reference TRBV5-6 and TRBJ2-1, reads DAGVTQSPTHLIKTRGQQVTLRCSPKSGHDTVSWYQQALGQGPQFIFQYYEEEERQRGNFPDRFSGHQFPNYSSELNVNALLLGDSALYLCASSLPGLAVSDEQFFGPGTRLTVL.

V gene TRBV4-3 combines with J gene TRBJ2-5, with D uncertain. V gave up 0 bases and J gave up 4 bases, with 6 bases separating them. The CDR3 runs to 13 residues. Germline values: CDR1 LGHNA, CDR2 YSLEER. Here the CDR3 DNA reads TGCGCCAGCAGCCAAGACGGAGTAGAGACCCAGTACTTC. Amino acid sequence: CASSQDGVETQYF.

This chain connects TRBV11-2 to TRBJ2-3, with 8 bases lining up with TRBD2. Trimming took 5 bases from V and 3 from J; bases not matched to a gene: 7. Germline V CDR1 and CDR2: SGHAT, FQNNGV. This CDR3 contains 15 residues. As DNA, the CDR3 is TGTGCCAGCAGCCGGACGGCGGGAGGTACAGATACGCAGTATTTT. Protein sequence: CASSRTAGGTDTQYF.

The chain carries TRBV3-1 (or the pseudogene TRBV3-2) and TRBJ1-5, with D perhaps matching TRBD1 (6 bases). From germline, CDR1 is LGHDT and CDR2 YNNKEL (reference sequence). The V gene lost 0 bases and the J gene lost 6 bases, with 12 bases spanning the gap. CDR3 length: 15 amino acids. The CDR3 sequence is CASSQDFTGSQPQHF. CDR3 coding DNA: TGTGCCAGCAGCCAAGATTTTACAGGGAGTCAGCCCCAGCATTTT.

The rearrangement joins TRBV5-4 to TRBJ2-5; D is unclear. V was trimmed by 4 bases and J by 5 bases, leaving 15 bases between them. Germline V gene lookup returns CDR1 SGHNT and CDR2 YYREEE (reference sequence). The CDR3 loop spans 14 amino acids. The CDR3 DNA sequence: TGTGCCAGCAGCCCGCGTCTGAGCACGGAGACCCAGTACTTC. This sequence encodes CASSPRLSTETQYF.

The rearrangement uses TRBV4-3 and TRBJ2-1, with D uncertain. The V gene lost 0 bases and the J gene lost 7 bases, with 10 bases spanning the gap. Per the germline V gene, CDR1 is LGHNA and CDR2 is YSLEER. The CDR3 contains 14 residues. The CDR3 reads CASSQESVSNEQFF. For the CDR3, the DNA is TGCGCCAGCAGCCAAGAGAGCGTTTCGAATGAGCAGTTCTTC.

This chain links TRBV2 with TRBJ1-5; D is undetermined. Trimming took 1 base from V and 6 from J, leaving 4 bases between them. CDR3 length equals 12 residues. Germline CDR1 reads SNHLY; CDR2 reads FYNNEI. The CDR3 bases are TGTGCCAGCAGTGAAGGGGCTCAGCCCCAGCATTTT. Its translation: CASSEGAQPQHF.

J is TRBJ2-7 and V is TRBV11-1; 7 bases line up with TRBD2. Germline V gives CDR1 SGHAT, CDR2 FQDESV (reference sequence). Losses at the gene ends were 5 bases for V and 3 bases for J; bases not matched to a gene: 4. The CDR3 is made up of 13 amino acids. As DNA, the CDR3 is TGTGCCAGCAGCGCCGGGGGGTTCTACGAGCAGTACTTC. The encoded protein is CASSAGGFYEQYF.

The chain uses TRBV30 and TRBJ1-6; 7 nucleotides align to TRBD1. Losses at the gene ends were 5 bases for V and 5 bases for J; bases not matched to a gene: 3. The germline gives CDR1 GTSNPN, CDR2 SVGIG (reference sequence). The CDR3 has 13 residues. The CDR3 spells CAWSTGNNSPLHF. The CDR3 region has the DNA TGTGCCTGGTCGACAGGGAATAATTCACCCCTCCACTTT. Drawing the rest from reference TRBV30 and TRBJ1-6, the complete variable domain is SQTIHQWPATLVQPVGSPLSLECTVEGTSNPNLYWYRQAAGRGLQLLFYSVGIGQISSEVPQNLSASRPQDRQFILSSKKLLLSDSGFYLCAWSTGNNSPLHFGNGTRLTVT.

This chain uses TRBV11-3 with TRBJ2-7; maybe TRBD1 (6 bases). Trimming removed 0 bases from V and 2 bases from J, with 8 bases in between. Germline V gives CDR1 SGHNT, CDR2 YENEEA. This CDR3 has 14 residues. The DNA of the CDR3 is TGTGCCAGCAGCTTAGAAGGGGGTCCCTACGAGCAGTACTTC. Translation: CASSLEGGPYEQYF.

The chain recombines TRBV15 with TRBJ2-6; no clear D gene. The CDR3 contains 13 residues. The V end was cut by 4 bases, the J end by 1 base, with 2 bases between. The germline V gene has CDR1 LNHNV and CDR2 YYDKDF (reference sequence). CDR3 region: CATSTSGANVLTF. The CDR3 bases are TGTGCCACCAGCACATCTGGGGCCAACGTCCTGACTTTC.

This chain uses TRBV19 with TRBJ1-6, with unresolved D. Germline lookup yields CDR1 LNHDA and CDR2 SQIVND (reference sequence). The germline V and J ends were trimmed by 6 bases and 10 bases, with 16 bases remaining between them. This CDR3 is 14 amino acids long. CDR3 sequence (DNA): TGTGCCAGTAGCTCTACAGTGGAAGAATCACCCCTCCACTTT. Translated, it gives CASSSTVEESPLHF.

The rearrangement links TRBV5-4 to TRBJ2-3; D unclear. The CDR3 is made up of 16 amino acids. V was clipped by 1 base and J by 0 bases, with 12 bases between them. Germline CDR1 reads SGHNT; CDR2 reads YYREEE (reference sequence). CDR3 DNA sequence: TGTGCCAGCAGCTTGCTGCCTGACTCTAGCACAGATACGCAGTATTTT. This encodes CASSLLPDSSTDTQYF.

There are a few counts of this clone. This rearrangement joins TRBV27 to TRBJ1-1; a possible D gene is TRBD1 (6 bases). This CDR3 spans 14 amino acids. Germline CDR1 MNHEY, CDR2 SMNVEV (reference sequence). V was clipped by 6 bases and J by 5 bases, with 16 bases between them. CDR3 in amino acids: CASSDYRVGTEAFF. The CDR3 nucleotides are TGTGCCAGCAGCGATTACAGGGTTGGAACTGAAGCTTTCTTT.

V usage is TRBV19 and J usage is TRBJ1-1; 11 bases line up with TRBD1. The CDR3 contains 16 residues. V gave up 10 bases and J gave up 1 base; unmatched junction bases: 11. Germline CDR1 LNHDA, CDR2 SQIVND (reference sequence). The CDR3 loop is CATQGGDRGANTEAFF. DNA of the CDR3: TGTGCCACCCAGGGTGGGGACAGGGGGGCGAACACTGAAGCTTTCTTT.

The chain joins TRBV6-2 or TRBV6-3 to TRBJ1-6, with D uncertain. This CDR3 is 13 amino acids long. V was cut by 0 bases and J by 9 bases, with 6 bases left in between. The germline gives CDR1 MNHEY, CDR2 SVGEGT. The CDR3 DNA reads as TGTGCCAGCAGTTACTCGAGCTCTTCACCCCTCCACTTT. Translation gives CASSYSSSSPLHF.

The chain employs TRBV28 and TRBJ1-5; 7 positions match TRBD1. Germline V CDR1 and CDR2: MDHEN, SYDVKM. The CDR3 totals 14 residues. After removal of 6 bases from V and 2 bases from J, the junction contained 4 bases not matched to a gene. The chain's CDR3 is CASRATGGNQPQHF. CDR3 DNA: TGTGCCAGCAGGGCTACAGGGGGCAATCAGCCCCAGCATTTT.

The chain couples TRBV7-9 to TRBJ1-1; the match to TRBD1 covers 9 bases. This CDR3 has 17 amino acids. V dropped 1 base and J dropped 0; count of bases not matched to a gene: 6. The germline V gene has CDR1 SEHNR and CDR2 FQNEAQ (reference sequence). The CDR3 region has the DNA TGTGCCAGCAGCTTAGTGACACAGGGGGCTATGAACACTGAAGCTTTCTTT. Its translation: CASSLVTQGAMNTEAFF.

The chain employs TRBV3-1 (or the pseudogene TRBV3-2) and TRBJ2-6, with TRBD2 matching over 7 bases. With V trimmed by 5 bases and J by 0 bases, 4 bases remained unmatched. The CDR3 is made up of 16 amino acids. The germline V gene has CDR1 LGHDT and CDR2 YNNKEL (reference sequence). This chain's CDR3 is CASSTREASGANVLTF. Written as DNA, the CDR3 is TGTGCCAGCAGCACCCGGGAGGCCTCTGGGGCCAACGTCCTGACTTTC.